This T cell receptor beta chain was captured in a study of regulatory T cells in long-lasting Graves disease. Relying on iRepertoire HTBI primers and Arm-PCR of CDR3 regions, the team built TCR beta libraries. Via MiXCR, TCRdb re-called the multiplex PCR reads, giving one row per CDR3 protein. The sample consists of some 500,000 distinct CDR3 sequences, approximately 13% of them appearing once. CDR3 length equals 15 residues. CDR1 is LNHDA and CDR2 is SQIVND in the germline V gene (reference sequence). The V segment lost 5 bases and the J segment 7 bases; nucleotides outside the gene matches: 6. The time point: newly diagnosed GD, antithyroid drugs for less than 3 months. The TCR library used RNA extracted from PBMCs. This sample was shared with a second study, whose subject was T cells in Graves' hyperthyroidism and ophthalmopathy. That paper notes: Newly diagnosed patients aged 18 to 65 had hyperthyroidism of under 2 months' duration.

The specimen comprised peripheral blood mononuclear cells (PBMCs), sampled at new diagnosis, from a patient treated with antithyroid drugs. This chain joins TRBV19 and TRBJ1-4, with 11 bases fitting TRBD1. This TCR came from a man aged 25 to 40 with Graves disease. Written as DNA, the CDR3 is TGTGCCAGTAGTTCCGCCGGGACAGGGGGTGAAAAACTGTTTTTT. Amino acids: CASSSAGTGGEKLFF.